Sequencing of this TCR beta chain was carried out in a study of vaccination effects on CD4 cells after COVID-19. Study information: Before sequencing took place, the ViraFEST assay used viral peptide pools to expand antigen-specific CD4+ T cells.

Per the germline V gene, CDR1 is SGHRS and CDR2 is YFSETQ. The CDR3 covers 12 residues. V was pared by 7 bases and J by 1 base, with 6 bases between. This clone appeared a few times. As yet, its antigen is unknown. Only in-frame clones appear in the TCRdb table, and some are missing; sequencing was by immunoSEQ multiplex PCR. The sample contains around 50,000 clones, 70% of which appear only once. Cultured cells yielded isolated CD4+ T cells after around 10 days. Each participant was administered two doses of either the BNT162b2 or the mRNA-1273 vaccine. Vaccinees lacked prior SARS-CoV-2 infection and tested negative for nucleocapsid antibodies. Half-medium exchanges with IL-2 medium took place on days 3 and 7.

Specimen: CD4+ T cells from PBMCs cultured without peptide, collected after COVID-19 vaccination. J is TRBJ2-1 and V is TRBV5-1; D is ambiguous. The clonotype was recovered from a human donor who received a COVID-19 vaccine. The CDR3 bases are TGCGCCAGCGGGAAATCCTACAATGAGCAGTTCTTC. It codes for CASGKSYNEQFF.